This TCR beta chain was sequenced in a study of patients and donors after allogeneic stem cell transplantation. This clonotype has ten or more counts. From germline, CDR1 is SGHRS and CDR2 YFSETQ. The ends were cut back, 0 bases at V and 0 bases at J, with 12 bases in the middle. The CDR3 runs to 16 residues. TCRdb called the RT-PCR reads again in MiXCR, with one record for every CDR3 protein. The table includes about 57,000 distinct CDR3 sequences, roughly 15% detected once. This sequence joins TRBV5-1 and TRBJ2-5; the D call may be TRBD1 or TRBD2 (5 bases each). Sequenced sample: blood, either unsorted or a sorted T cell fraction (not recorded which). The receptor was derived from a human donor who was either an allogeneic HSCT recipient or a stem cell or donor lymphocyte infusion donor (not recorded which). It is not recorded whose cells these are; they may come from a transplant donor. CDR3 region: CASSLESRGYQETQYF. As DNA, the CDR3 is TGCGCCAGCAGCTTGGAGTCCCGGGGCTACCAAGAGACCCAGTACTTC.